One T cell receptor (beta chain) is described in this entry. This specimen belongs to a study of blood T cell repertoires in COVID-19. Study details: PBMCs, B-cell-depleted T cells, or T cells were the source of the cDNA or gDNA that made up the material.

Method: immunoSEQ multiplex PCR; TCRdb's copy keeps in-frame clones and lacks some. The profile shows 200,000 to 250,000 clones, under 85% of them singletons. Germline assignment: CDR1 SEHNR and CDR2 FQNEAQ (reference sequence). The CDR3 spans 14 residues. The junction had 8 bases not matched to a gene; V was cut back by 5 bases and J by 6 bases. This sequence originates from a woman in her twenties or thirties with COVID-19, enrolled during active disease. The material sequenced was peripheral blood. This rearrangement joins TRBV7-9 to TRBJ1-2; 8 bases are a match to TRBD1. The CDR3 loop is CASSTTTGVDGYTF. In DNA, the CDR3 is TGTGCCAGCAGCACGACGACAGGGGTCGATGGCTACACCTTC. Looking up the rest from reference TRBV7-9 and TRBJ1-2 gives the full variable domain: DTGVSQNPRHKITKRGQNVTFRCDPISEHNRLYWYRQTLGQGPEFLTYFQNEAQLEKSRLLSDRFSAERPKGSFSTLEIQRTEQGDSAMYLCASSTTTGVDGYTFGSGTRLTVV.